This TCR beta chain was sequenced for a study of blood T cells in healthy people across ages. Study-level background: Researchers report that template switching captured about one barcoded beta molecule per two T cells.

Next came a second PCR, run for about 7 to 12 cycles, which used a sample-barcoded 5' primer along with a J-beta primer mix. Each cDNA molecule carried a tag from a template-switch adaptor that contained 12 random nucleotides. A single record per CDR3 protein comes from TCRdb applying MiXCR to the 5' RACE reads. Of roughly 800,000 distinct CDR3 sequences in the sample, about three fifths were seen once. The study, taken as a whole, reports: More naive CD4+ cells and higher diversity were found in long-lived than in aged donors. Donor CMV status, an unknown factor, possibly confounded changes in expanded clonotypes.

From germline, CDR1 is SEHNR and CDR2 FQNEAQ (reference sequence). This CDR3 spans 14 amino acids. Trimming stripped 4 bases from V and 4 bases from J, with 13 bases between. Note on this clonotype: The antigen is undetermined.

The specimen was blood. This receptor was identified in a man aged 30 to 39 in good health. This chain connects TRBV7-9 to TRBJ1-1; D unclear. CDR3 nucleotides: TGTGCCAGCAGCTGGATCATGCTTGGCACTGAAGCTTTCTTT. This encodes CASSWIMLGTEAFF.